Below, one T cell receptor beta chain is given with its context. Its antigen is unknown. The data stem from a study of T-cell memory formation after mild COVID-19. Looking at the study overall: Most TCR clusters belonged to a single donor. Study-wide points: Contracting clones from day 15 to 85 had balanced CD4/CD8; later expanders favoured CD4+. Clonal second-wave expansions that peaked on day 37 had unconfirmed SARS-CoV-2 specificity.

Constant-segment primers and 5'RACE yielded cDNA libraries for TCR alpha and TCR beta, each carrying sample barcodes and UMIs. One entry per CDR3 protein, called by TCRdb with MiXCR from the 5' RACE reads. This sample has 350,000 to 550,000 distinct CDR3 sequences, with 15% to 20% found just once. The receptor was isolated from a man younger than 35 who had mild COVID-19 (a few samples of this study predate the infection). Cell type and time point are not known. Input material: PBMCs or a T cell subset sorted from them (not recorded which).

The CDR3 reads CASSYFSPEADTQYF. In DNA form, the CDR3 reads TGTGCCAGCAGTTACTTTAGTCCCGAGGCAGATACGCAGTATTTT. The J gene is TRBJ2-3, the V gene TRBV6-2 or TRBV6-3; D not resolved. Between the trimmed V and J ends, which lost 1 base and 4 bases, there was a span of 12 bases. CDR3 size: 15 residues. Germline V lookup: CDR1 MNHEY, CDR2 SVGEGT.